Listed below are T cell receptor beta chains from one sample, sequenced in a study of T cells in Graves' hyperthyroidism and ophthalmopathy. TCRdb passed the multiplex PCR reads through MiXCR, listing each CDR3 protein once. The sample carries around 620,000 distinct CDR3 sequences, around 45% recorded once. Specimen: peripheral blood or thyroid tissue (not recorded which). The receptors stem from an adult woman with Graves' disease, either hyperthyroidism or ophthalmopathy (not recorded which). The CDR3 runs from the conserved cysteine through the conserved F or W. A D gene is named only where the DNA matches it firmly. The size entry is marked missing in some rows and otherwise reads once, few, many or a size class.

>15|NA|NA|TRBJ1-1|TRBV10-3
CAISEPTALNTEAFF
TGTGCCATCAGTGAGCCGACCGCCCTGAACACTGAAGCTTTCTTT
>14|NA|many|TRBJ1-4|TRBV29-1
CSVLIAGRDEKLFF
TGCAGCGTTCTTATCGCTGGGAGAGATGAAAAACTGTTTTTT
>15|NA|many|TRBJ1-2|TRBV3-1
CASSQDGWDRDGYTF
TGTGCCAGCAGCCAAGATGGTTGGGATCGCGATGGCTACACCTTC
>14|NA|NA|TRBJ1-4|TRBV10-3
CAIRQKMGQGKLFF
TGTGCCATCAGGCAAAAGATGGGACAAGGAAAACTGTTTTTT
>14|NA|NA|TRBJ2-7|TRBV28
CASSGPYRVGEQYF
TGTGCCAGCAGTGGCCCCTACAGGGTGGGCGAGCAGTACTTC
>15|NA|NA|TRBJ2-1|TRBV2
CASSGGGVGGNEQFF
TGTGCCAGCAGTGGGGGGGGGGTAGGGGGCAATGAGCAGTTCTTC
>13|TRBD1|NA|TRBJ1-6|TRBV2
CASRGGTGEVYHF
TGTGCCAGCAGGGGCGGGACAGGAGAGGTATACCACTTT
>16|NA|NA|TRBJ2-5|TRBV24-1
CATSAATREYQETQYF
TGTGCCACCAGTGCCGCGACAAGGGAGTACCAAGAGACCCAGTACTTC
>15|NA|NA|TRBJ1-5|TRBV25-1
CASSASSHFGQPQHF
TGTGCCAGCAGTGCTAGCTCCCACTTCGGGCAGCCCCAGCATTTT
>15|TRBD2|NA|TRBJ2-5|TRBV7-2
CASSQVSTSGWTQYF
TGTGCCAGCAGCCAAGTCTCGACTAGCGGGTGGACCCAGTACTTC
>13|NA|many|TRBJ1-1|TRBV12-3/TRBV12-4
CASSPGAPTEAFF
TGTGCCAGCAGTCCCGGTGCTCCCACTGAAGCTTTCTTT